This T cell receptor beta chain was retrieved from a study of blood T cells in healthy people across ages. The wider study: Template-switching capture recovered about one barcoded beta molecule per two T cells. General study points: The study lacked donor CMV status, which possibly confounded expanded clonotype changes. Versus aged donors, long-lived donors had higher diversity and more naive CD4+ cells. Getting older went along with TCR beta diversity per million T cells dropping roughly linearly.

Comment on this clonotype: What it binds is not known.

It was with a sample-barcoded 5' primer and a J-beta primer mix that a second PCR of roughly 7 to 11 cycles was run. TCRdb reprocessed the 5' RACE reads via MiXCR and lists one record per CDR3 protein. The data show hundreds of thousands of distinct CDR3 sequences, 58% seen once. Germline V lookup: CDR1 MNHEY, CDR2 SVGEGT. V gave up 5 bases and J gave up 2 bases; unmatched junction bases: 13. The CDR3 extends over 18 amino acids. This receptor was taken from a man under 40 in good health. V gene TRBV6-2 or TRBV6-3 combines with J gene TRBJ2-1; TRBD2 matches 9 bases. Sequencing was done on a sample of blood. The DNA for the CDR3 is TGTGCCAGCAGTCCGACTAACCCCTTAGCGGGAGCCTACAATGAGCAGTTCTTC. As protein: CASSPTNPLAGAYNEQFF.